This T cell receptor (beta chain) stems from a study of T cell repertoires in cytomegalovirus infection. As for the study in general: Researchers turned to recently identified HLA-C-restricted CMV epitopes as well as well-studied HLA-B-restricted ones. Signatures in public TCR beta sequences pointed to both CMV infection and matching HLA type. The study's findings and limits: Cumulative frequency of public TCR beta families picked out carriers of CMV plus the relevant HLA. Dominant in the ex vivo response were TCR beta clonotypes restricted by HLA-C and specific for CMV.

The germline V gene encodes CDR1 SGHAT and CDR2 FQNNGV. This CDR3 has 15 residues. Trimming stripped 1 base from V and 1 base from J, with 10 bases between. TCRdb reprocessed the reads via MiXCR and lists one record per CDR3 protein. Among approximately 89,000 distinct CDR3 sequences listed, about 29% were seen once. This clonotype was counted a few times. The antigen remains unidentified. The TCR originated in a human donor in good health (CMV status not recorded). Some clones in this sample may be carry-over from other donors' samples. The sequencing used CD8+ T cells from cultured PBMCs, collected from culture after CMV antigen stimulation. The chain is built from TRBV11-2 and TRBJ1-1; a weak D match, TRBD1 (5 bases). The CDR3 DNA follows: TGTGCCAGCAGCTTAGGCCGACAGACGAACACTGAAGCTTTCTTT. It yields the protein CASSLGRQTNTEAFF.